Listed below are T cell receptor beta chains from one sample, sequenced in a study of identifying expanded T cells in peripheral blood. Repertoires were generated with immunoSEQ multiplex PCR, while TCRdb's copy carries only in-frame clones and drops some. The sample includes about 52,000 clones, less than 85% of them seen just once. Sequencing was carried out using blood. The receptors stem from a person aged 18-70 years in good health. CDR3s include the opening cysteine and the closing phenylalanine or tryptophan. Fields, in order: CDR3 length, V gene, clone size, J gene, D gene, CDR3 protein, CDR3 DNA. A D gene is named only where the DNA matches it firmly. Clone size is shown for a subset of rows, as once, few, many or a class of expanded clone.

cdr3_length: 14; v_call: TRBV7-6; clone_size: .; j_call: TRBJ2-7; d_call: .; cdr3_aa: CASSLGTDAYEQYF; cdr3_nt: TGTGCCAGCAGCTTAGGGACTGACGCCTACGAGCAGTACTTC
cdr3_length: 13; v_call: TRBV7-7; clone_size: .; j_call: TRBJ1-1; d_call: .; cdr3_aa: CASSLRLNTEAFF; cdr3_nt: TGTGCCAGCAGCCTTAGGCTGAACACTGAAGCTTTCTTT
cdr3_length: 14; v_call: TRBV7-2; clone_size: .; j_call: TRBJ2-1; d_call: .; cdr3_aa: CASSSWGIYNEQFF; cdr3_nt: TGTGCCAGCAGCTCGTGGGGGATTTACAATGAGCAGTTCTTC
cdr3_length: 14; v_call: TRBV30; clone_size: .; j_call: TRBJ2-2; d_call: .; cdr3_aa: CAWSVDPNTGELFF; cdr3_nt: TGTGCCTGGAGTGTAGACCCGAACACCGGGGAGCTGTTTTTT
cdr3_length: 13; v_call: TRBV19; clone_size: .; j_call: TRBJ1-1; d_call: .; cdr3_aa: CASNYKRNTEAFF; cdr3_nt: TGTGCCAGTAATTACAAAAGGAACACTGAAGCTTTCTTT
cdr3_length: 14; v_call: TRBV11-2; clone_size: .; j_call: TRBJ2-1; d_call: .; cdr3_aa: CASSFGGGYNEQFF; cdr3_nt: TGTGCCAGCAGCTTTGGTGGAGGGTACAATGAGCAGTTCTTC
cdr3_length: 15; v_call: TRBV2; clone_size: once; j_call: TRBJ1-4; d_call: .; cdr3_aa: CASRMDRGTNEKLFF; cdr3_nt: TGTGCCAGCAGGATGGACCGCGGTACTAATGAAAAACTGTTTTTT
cdr3_length: 16; v_call: TRBV10-2; clone_size: once; j_call: TRBJ1-1; d_call: TRBD1; cdr3_aa: CASKETGVWRNTEAFF; cdr3_nt: TGCGCCAGCAAGGAGACAGGGGTTTGGAGGAACACTGAAGCTTTCTTT
cdr3_length: 16; v_call: TRBV21-1; clone_size: .; j_call: TRBJ2-3; d_call: .; cdr3_aa: CASSKVGYRITDTQYF; cdr3_nt: TGTGCCAGCAGCAAAGTAGGGTATAGAATCACAGATACGCAGTATTTT
cdr3_length: 14; v_call: TRBV29-1; clone_size: .; j_call: TRBJ1-4; d_call: .; cdr3_aa: CSVFGLWGREKLFF; cdr3_nt: TGCAGCGTCTTTGGGCTCTGGGGTAGGGAAAAACTGTTTTTT
cdr3_length: 14; v_call: TRBV28; clone_size: once; j_call: TRBJ1-1; d_call: .; cdr3_aa: CASSSTGLNTEAFF; cdr3_nt: TGTGCCAGCAGTTCGACAGGACTGAACACTGAAGCTTTCTTT
cdr3_length: 16; v_call: TRBV30; clone_size: .; j_call: TRBJ2-5; d_call: TRBD2; cdr3_aa: CAWSPLGRGRVRTQYF; cdr3_nt: TGTGCCTGGAGTCCCCTCGGGAGGGGCCGGGTCCGAACCCAGTACTTC
cdr3_length: 15; v_call: TRBV6-5; clone_size: .; j_call: TRBJ2-1; d_call: TRBD2; cdr3_aa: CASSHPGLAINEQFF; cdr3_nt: TGTGCCAGCAGTCACCCGGGACTAGCCATCAATGAGCAGTTCTTC
cdr3_length: 15; v_call: TRBV9; clone_size: .; j_call: TRBJ2-7; d_call: TRBD1; cdr3_aa: CASSVSGQGAGEQYF; cdr3_nt: TGTGCCAGCAGCGTATCGGGACAGGGGGCTGGTGAGCAGTACTTC
cdr3_length: 16; v_call: TRBV25-1; clone_size: .; j_call: TRBJ2-4; d_call: TRBD1; cdr3_aa: CASSAPGQGAKNIQYF; cdr3_nt: TGTGCCAGCAGTGCCCCGGGACAGGGAGCCAAAAACATTCAGTACTTC
cdr3_length: 14; v_call: TRBV2; clone_size: medium-sized; j_call: TRBJ1-2; d_call: .; cdr3_aa: CASKSWAANYGYTF; cdr3_nt: TGTGCCAGCAAATCATGGGCAGCTAACTATGGCTACACCTTC
cdr3_length: 13; v_call: TRBV19; clone_size: .; j_call: TRBJ1-5; d_call: .; cdr3_aa: CASSEGPNQPQHF; cdr3_nt: TGTGCCAGTAGCGAGGGCCCCAATCAGCCCCAGCATTTT
cdr3_length: 15; v_call: TRBV9; clone_size: .; j_call: TRBJ2-1; d_call: TRBD2; cdr3_aa: CASSVVSTGGNEQFF; cdr3_nt: TGTGCCAGCAGCGTAGTCTCGACGGGGGGGAATGAGCAGTTCTTC
cdr3_length: 13; v_call: TRBV11-3; clone_size: .; j_call: TRBJ2-7; d_call: .; cdr3_aa: CASSLESSYEQYF; cdr3_nt: TGTGCCAGCAGCTTAGAGTCTAGCTACGAGCAGTACTTC
cdr3_length: 14; v_call: TRBV6-5; clone_size: .; j_call: TRBJ2-2; d_call: TRBD1; cdr3_aa: CASSRTGGTGELFF; cdr3_nt: TGTGCCAGCAGTCGGACAGGGGGGACCGGGGAGCTGTTTTTT
cdr3_length: 13; v_call: TRBV9; clone_size: few; j_call: TRBJ2-7; d_call: TRBD1; cdr3_aa: CASSAQGAYEQYF; cdr3_nt: TGTGCCAGCAGCGCTCAGGGGGCCTACGAGCAGTACTTC
cdr3_length: 15; v_call: TRBV11-2; clone_size: few; j_call: TRBJ2-3; d_call: .; cdr3_aa: CASSLLGDSTDTQYF; cdr3_nt: TGTGCCAGCAGCTTACTGGGAGACAGCACAGATACGCAGTATTTT
cdr3_length: 15; v_call: TRBV6-4; clone_size: .; j_call: TRBJ2-3; d_call: TRBD1; cdr3_aa: CASSARTGGTDTQYF; cdr3_nt: TGTGCCAGCAGCGCGAGGACAGGGGGCACAGATACGCAGTATTTT
cdr3_length: 15; v_call: TRBV6-6; clone_size: .; j_call: TRBJ2-5; d_call: TRBD1; cdr3_aa: CASRVEAGGFKTQYF; cdr3_nt: TGTGCCAGCAGAGTTGAGGCAGGGGGATTTAAGACCCAGTACTTC
cdr3_length: 16; v_call: TRBV27; clone_size: .; j_call: TRBJ1-6; d_call: .; cdr3_aa: CASRLQVNSYNSPLHF; cdr3_nt: TGTGCCAGCAGACTACAGGTTAACTCCTATAATTCACCCCTCCACTTT
cdr3_length: 14; v_call: TRBV18; clone_size: .; j_call: TRBJ1-2; d_call: .; cdr3_aa: CASSPGGQNYGYTF; cdr3_nt: TGTGCCAGCTCCCCCGGCGGACAGAACTATGGCTACACCTTC
cdr3_length: 16; v_call: TRBV4-1; clone_size: .; j_call: TRBJ1-6; d_call: TRBD1; cdr3_aa: CASSQEARGLNSPLHF; cdr3_nt: TGCGCCAGCAGCCAAGAGGCCAGGGGGCTCAATTCACCCCTCCACTTT
cdr3_length: 15; v_call: TRBV10-3; clone_size: .; j_call: TRBJ2-7; d_call: .; cdr3_aa: CAIRAAGTTRGEQYF; cdr3_nt: TGTGCCATCAGGGCCGCCGGGACAACTAGGGGCGAGCAGTACTTC
cdr3_length: 17; v_call: TRBV7-8; clone_size: .; j_call: TRBJ2-3; d_call: .; cdr3_aa: CASSLEVLPSRKETQYF; cdr3_nt: TGTGCCAGCAGCTTAGAGGTCTTGCCCTCACGGAAGGAGACGCAGTATTTT
cdr3_length: 19; v_call: TRBV7-8; clone_size: .; j_call: TRBJ1-2; d_call: .; cdr3_aa: CASSSRTYMTDTANYGYTF; cdr3_nt: TGTGCCAGCAGCTCCCGTACCTATATGACAGACACAGCTAACTATGGCTACACCTTC
cdr3_length: 15; v_call: TRBV19; clone_size: few; j_call: TRBJ2-7; d_call: .; cdr3_aa: CASSIASGQTYEQYF; cdr3_nt: TGTGCCAGTAGTATCGCGTCGGGTCAGACCTACGAGCAGTACTTC
cdr3_length: 13; v_call: TRBV6-4; clone_size: .; j_call: TRBJ1-1; d_call: .; cdr3_aa: CASSALQGSEAFF; cdr3_nt: TGTGCCAGCAGTGCCCTGCAGGGGAGTGAAGCTTTCTTT
cdr3_length: 16; v_call: TRBV6-5; clone_size: .; j_call: TRBJ2-7; d_call: TRBD2; cdr3_aa: CASSYPQREPGYEQYF; cdr3_nt: TGTGCCAGCAGTTACCCCCAGCGGGAGCCAGGCTACGAGCAGTACTTC
cdr3_length: 16; v_call: TRBV21-1; clone_size: .; j_call: TRBJ2-4; d_call: .; cdr3_aa: CASSPRTPLAKNIQYF; cdr3_nt: TGTGCCAGCAGCCCCCGAACACCCCTTGCCAAAAACATTCAGTACTTC
cdr3_length: 15; v_call: TRBV7-2; clone_size: .; j_call: TRBJ2-7; d_call: TRBD1; cdr3_aa: CASSPAGTAAYEQYF; cdr3_nt: TGTGCCAGCAGCCCCGCCGGGACAGCCGCCTACGAGCAGTACTTC
cdr3_length: 12; v_call: TRBV6-6; clone_size: .; j_call: TRBJ2-7; d_call: .; cdr3_aa: CASSYLGNEQYF; cdr3_nt: TGTGCCAGCAGTTACTTGGGGAACGAGCAGTACTTC
cdr3_length: 13; v_call: TRBV4-1; clone_size: .; j_call: TRBJ1-2; d_call: .; cdr3_aa: CASSLTGNYGYTF; cdr3_nt: TGCGCCAGCAGCCTAACAGGGAACTATGGCTACACCTTC